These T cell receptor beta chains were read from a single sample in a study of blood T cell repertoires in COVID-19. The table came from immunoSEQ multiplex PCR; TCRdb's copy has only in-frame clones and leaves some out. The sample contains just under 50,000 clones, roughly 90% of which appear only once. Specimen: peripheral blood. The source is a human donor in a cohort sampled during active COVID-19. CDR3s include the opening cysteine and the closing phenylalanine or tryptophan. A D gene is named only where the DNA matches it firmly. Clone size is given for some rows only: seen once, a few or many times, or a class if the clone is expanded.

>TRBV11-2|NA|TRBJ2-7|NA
TGTGCCAGCAGCTTAGGGCCAGGGTCACCTTACGAGCAGTACTTC
CASSLGPGSPYEQYF
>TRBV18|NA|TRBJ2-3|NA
TGTGCCAGCTCTAGGAGCCATAGCGGCACAGATACGCAGTATTTT
CASSRSHSGTDTQYF
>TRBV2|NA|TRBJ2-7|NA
TGTGCCAGCAGGGAGGGACCTAACACCTACGAGCAGTACTTC
CASREGPNTYEQYF
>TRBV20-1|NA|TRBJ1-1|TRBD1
TGCAGTGCTAGTTTTCGGGAGGGGGCTTCTCCTGAAGCTTTCTTT
CSASFREGASPEAFF
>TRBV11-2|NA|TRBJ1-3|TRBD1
TGTGCCAGCAGCCGCGACAGGGGGGTGGGGCTGGGCTCTGGAAACACCATATATTTT
CASSRDRGVGLGSGNTIYF
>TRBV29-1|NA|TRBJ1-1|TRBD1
TGCAGCGCTCCGGGACAGGGTACGGGCACTGAAGCTTTCTTT
CSAPGQGTGTEAFF
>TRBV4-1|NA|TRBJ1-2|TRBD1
TGCGCCAGCAGCCAAGAAAGGGGCAGGACAGGGGCCGATGGCTACACCTTC
CASSQERGRTGADGYTF
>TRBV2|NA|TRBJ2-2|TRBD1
TGTGCCAGCAGTGGTCCGGGACAGGCATTCACCGGGGAGCTGTTTTTT
CASSGPGQAFTGELFF
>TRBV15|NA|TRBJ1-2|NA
TGTGCCACCAGCAGAGAGACAGGAGGTGGCGGCTACACCTTC
CATSRETGGGGYTF
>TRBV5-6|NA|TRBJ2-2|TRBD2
TGTGCCAGCAGCACGACTGAGCGGGAGTGGGCCGGGGAGCTGTTTTTT
CASSTTEREWAGELFF
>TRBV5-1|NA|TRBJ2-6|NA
TGCGCCAGCAGCTTGGCAGGTCGCTCTGGGGCCAACGTCCTGACTTTC
CASSLAGRSGANVLTF
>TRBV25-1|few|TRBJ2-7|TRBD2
TGTGCCAGCAGTGATGTAAGTAGCGGGCCTTACCGTCCGTACTTC
CASSDVSSGPYRPYF
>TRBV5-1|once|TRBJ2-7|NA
TGCGCCAGCAGCTTGGGTCTAGACTACGAGCAGTACTTC
CASSLGLDYEQYF
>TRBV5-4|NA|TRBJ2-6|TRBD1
TGTGCCAGCATCGGGACAGCCCAACCCTCTGGGGCCAACGTCCTGACTTTC
CASIGTAQPSGANVLTF
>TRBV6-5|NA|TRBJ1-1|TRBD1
TGTGCCAGCAGTTCGGACAGGAGGATGAACACTGAAGCTTTCTTT
CASSSDRRMNTEAFF
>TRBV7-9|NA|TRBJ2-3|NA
TGTGCCAGCAGCCCTCTTGACTCCGCCACAGATACGCAGTATTTT
CASSPLDSATDTQYF
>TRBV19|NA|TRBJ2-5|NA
TGTGCCAGTAGTAACCCCCCCGCCAGGGGAGGGCAGACCCAGTACTTC
CASSNPPARGGQTQYF
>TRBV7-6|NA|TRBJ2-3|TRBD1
TGTGCCAGCAGCCCACAGGGGCAGTTAAGCACAGATACGCAGTATTTT
CASSPQGQLSTDTQYF
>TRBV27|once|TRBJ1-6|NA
TGTGCCAGCAGTCCCGAGGCCCTGGTGAGGTCACCCCTCCACTTT
CASSPEALVRSPLHF
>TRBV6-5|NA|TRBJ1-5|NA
TGTGCCAGCAGTTACTCGAACAGGGCCAATCAGCCCCAGCATTTT
CASSYSNRANQPQHF
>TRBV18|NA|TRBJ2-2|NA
TGTGCCAGCTCACCAAGGGTGCGGGAAGACACCGGGGAGCTGTTTTTT
CASSPRVREDTGELFF
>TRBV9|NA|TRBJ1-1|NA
TGTGCCAGCAGCGAAAATACAGGGAACACTGAAGCTTTCTTT
CASSENTGNTEAFF
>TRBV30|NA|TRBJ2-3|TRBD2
TGTGCCTGGTTCTACCCGGGACTAGCGGGAGGGCCAGATACGCAGTATTTT
CAWFYPGLAGGPDTQYF
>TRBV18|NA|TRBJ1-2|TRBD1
TGTGCCAGCTCACCACCGGGACAGCTTAACTATGGCTACACCTTC
CASSPPGQLNYGYTF
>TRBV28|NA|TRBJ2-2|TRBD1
TGTGCCAGCAGCCCGGACAGGGTGAACACCGGGGAGCTGTTTTTT
CASSPDRVNTGELFF
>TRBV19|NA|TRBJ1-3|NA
TGTGCCAGTACCCTCGGGAGGACCCTCGGAAACACCATATATTTT
CASTLGRTLGNTIYF
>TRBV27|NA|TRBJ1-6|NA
TGTGCCAGCAAAAGGGGTGATTCACCCCTCCACTTT
CASKRGDSPLHF
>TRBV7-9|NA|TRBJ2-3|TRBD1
TGTGCCATCCCGGGACAGGGGCTCGCTAGCACAGATACGCAGTATTTT
CAIPGQGLASTDTQYF
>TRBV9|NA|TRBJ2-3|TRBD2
TGTGCCAGCAGCGACACTAGCGGGATTTCCACAGATACGCAGTATTTT
CASSDTSGISTDTQYF
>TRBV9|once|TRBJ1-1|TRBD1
TGTGCCAGCAGCGTCACAGGGGGCACTGAAGCTTTCTTT
CASSVTGGTEAFF
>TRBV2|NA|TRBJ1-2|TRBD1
TGTGCCAGCAGTGCGGACAGGGGAGGGGGAAATGGCTACACCTTC
CASSADRGGGNGYTF
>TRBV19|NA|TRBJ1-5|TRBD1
TGTGCCAGTACTCCTAGGGGGCAGCTGAATCAGCCCCAGCATTTT
CASTPRGQLNQPQHF
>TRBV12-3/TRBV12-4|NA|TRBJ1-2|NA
TGTGCCAGCAGTTTCCTTATAAACTATGGCTACACCTTC
CASSFLINYGYTF
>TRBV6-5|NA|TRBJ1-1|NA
TGTGCCAGCATCCGGTCAGGGAACACTGAAGCTTTCTTT
CASIRSGNTEAFF
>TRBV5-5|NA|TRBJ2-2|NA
TGTGCCAGCAGCTTGTTAGGGGCCATGAACACCGGGGAGCTGTTTTTT
CASSLLGAMNTGELFF
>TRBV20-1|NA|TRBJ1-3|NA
TGCAGTGCTAGCACTGGAAACACCATATATTTT
CSASTGNTIYF
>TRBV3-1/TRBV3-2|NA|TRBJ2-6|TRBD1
TGTGCCAGCAGCCAAGTGTTGACAGGGTGGGGGTCTGGGGCCAACGTCCTGACTTTC
CASSQVLTGWGSGANVLTF
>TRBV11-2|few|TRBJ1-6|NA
TGTGCCAGCAGCCCCCTATTGTACTCCTATAATTCACCCCTCCACTTT
CASSPLLYSYNSPLHF
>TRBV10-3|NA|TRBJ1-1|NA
TGTGCCATCAGTGAGCGGTCAGGGACAATGAACACTGAAGCTTTCTTT
CAISERSGTMNTEAFF
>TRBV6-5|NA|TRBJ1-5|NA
TGTGCCAGCAGGATCAGTAGCAATCAGCCCCAGCATTTT
CASRISSNQPQHF
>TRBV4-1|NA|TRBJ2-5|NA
TGCGCCAGCAGCCAAGATCGGACACTCCAAGAGACCCAGTACTTC
CASSQDRTLQETQYF
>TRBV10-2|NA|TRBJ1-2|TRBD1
TGCGCCAGCAGCTCGGACAGGGGGCGCCTGGTCTTGTTC
CASSSDRGRLVLF
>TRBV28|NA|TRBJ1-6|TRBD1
TGTGCCAGCAGTTCCCTAGGACAGGGTTGGGGCTCCTATAATTCACCCCTCCACTTT
CASSSLGQGWGSYNSPLHF
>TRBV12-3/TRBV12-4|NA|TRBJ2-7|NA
TGTGCCAGCAGCTTAGCGGCCACCTACGAGCAGTACTTC
CASSLAATYEQYF
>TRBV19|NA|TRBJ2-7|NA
TGTGCCAGTAGGGGGGGATCCCGAGGGGAGCAGTACTTC
CASRGGSRGEQYF
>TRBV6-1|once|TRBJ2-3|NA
TGTGCCAGCAGTGAATATTATAATAGCCCAGATACGCAGTATTTT
CASSEYYNSPDTQYF
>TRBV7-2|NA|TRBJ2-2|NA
TGTGCCAGCACCCGGGCGAACACCGGGGAGCTGTTTTTT
CASTRANTGELFF
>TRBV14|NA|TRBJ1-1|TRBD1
TGTGCCAGCAGCCAAGATATGGACAGGGCGGCTTTCTTT
CASSQDMDRAAFF